This entry lists 7 T cell receptor beta chains sequenced from one sample in a study of blood T cell repertoires in COVID-19. The table came from immunoSEQ multiplex PCR; TCRdb's copy has only in-frame clones and leaves some out. Seen here are 130,000 to 150,000 clones, 65% to 85% observed once, and the top ten hold approximately 12%. Source material: peripheral blood. The receptors were gathered from a man between 60 and 70 years old with active or convalescent COVID-19.

J is TRBJ2-3 and V is TRBV5-1, with 9 nucleotides matching TRBD1. This CDR3 comprises 15 residues. Per the germline V gene, CDR1 is SGHRS and CDR2 is YFSETQ. The V gene end was trimmed by 3 bases and the J gene end by 1 base; junction bases not matched to a gene: 3. The CDR3 sequence is CASSSGQGGTDTQYF. CDR3 coding DNA: TGCGCCAGCAGCTCGGGACAGGGCGGCACAGATACGCAGTATTTT.

The V and J genes are TRBV28 and TRBJ2-7, with D maybe TRBD2 (5 bases). Germline V gene data show CDR1 as MDHEN and CDR2 as SYDVKM. The CDR3 extends over 16 amino acids. V was clipped by 9 bases and J by 3 bases, with 24 bases between them. The CDR3 region is CARRLIASLMVYEQYF. The CDR3 bases are TGTGCCAGGCGCCTTATAGCGTCTCTGATGGTCTACGAGCAGTACTTC.

This chain joins TRBV20-1 and TRBJ2-1; D not certain. The germline CDR1 and CDR2 sequences are DFQATT and SNEGSKA (reference sequence). Trimming took 5 bases from V and 10 from J, leaving 12 bases between them. CDR3 length: 11 amino acids. The DNA for the CDR3 is TGCAGTGCTCTATTCTCATGGGAGCAGTTCTTC. Encoded protein: CSALFSWEQFF.

The chain joins TRBV12-5 to TRBJ2-3; no firm D call. The length of the CDR3 is 16 residues. Germline V lookup: CDR1 LGHNT, CDR2 FRNRAP. V shed 4 bases and J shed 2 bases, with 16 bases lying between them. CDR3 sequence: CASGSIPEPSTDTQYF. The CDR3 coding sequence is TGTGCTAGTGGTTCCATCCCCGAGCCTTCCACAGATACGCAGTATTTT.

This clone was recorded only once. The chain couples TRBV5-1 to TRBJ2-5; D is perhaps TRBD1 (5 bases). The V gene lost 4 bases and the J gene lost 4 bases, with 14 bases spanning the gap. The CDR3 has 14 amino acids. CDR1 is SGHRS and CDR2 is YFSETQ in the germline V gene. CDR3 loop: CASSPQGYGETQYF. CDR3 DNA: TGCGCCAGCAGCCCCCAGGGTTACGGAGAGACCCAGTACTTC.

The chain uses TRBV6-6 and TRBJ2-5; a possible D gene is TRBD2 (6 bases). The germline V gene has CDR1 MNHNY and CDR2 SVGAGI (reference sequence). This CDR3 region has 11 residues. The ends were cut back, 6 bases at V and 5 bases at J, with 7 bases in the middle. The CDR3: CASRGGETQYF. CDR3 bases: TGTGCCAGCAGGGGAGGTGAGACCCAGTACTTC.

This chain joins TRBV27 and TRBJ1-5; tentative D call: TRBD1 (6 bases). Trimming stripped 8 bases from V and 2 bases from J, with 10 bases between. CDR3 length equals 13 residues. The germline CDR1 and CDR2 sequences are MNHEY and SMNVEV (reference sequence). The CDR3 DNA is TGTGCCAGCGGGGGCAGGGGCAATCAGCCCCAGCATTTT. Its protein product is CASGGRGNQPQHF.